Listed below are T cell receptor beta chains from one sample, sequenced in a study of naive CD8 T cells in extremely preterm neonates. This table comes from immunoSEQ multiplex PCR, and its TCRdb copy is limited to in-frame clones, with some not included. The sample has around 5,000 clones; 95% to 98% are singletons. The sequenced sample was naive CD8+ T cells from cord blood. Every receptor here comes from a newborn in good health. The CDR3 runs from the conserved cysteine through the conserved F or W. D genes are given only for firm matches. For some rows the clone size is stated as once, few or many, or as a class when expanded; others skip it.

v_gene: TRBV5-1; j_gene: TRBJ2-7; d_gene: -; abundance: -; CDR3aa: CASSLDNYEQYF; CDR3nt: TGCGCCAGCAGCTTGGACAACTACGAGCAGTACTTC
v_gene: TRBV23-1; j_gene: TRBJ2-7; d_gene: -; abundance: -; CDR3aa: CASSSNHPLVYEQYF; CDR3nt: TGCGCCAGCAGTAGTAACCATCCCTTAGTGTACGAGCAGTACTTC
v_gene: TRBV11-2; j_gene: TRBJ2-5; d_gene: TRBD2; abundance: -; CDR3aa: CASSLGLAGEETQYF; CDR3nt: TGTGCCAGCAGCTTAGGACTAGCGGGAGAAGAGACCCAGTACTTC
v_gene: TRBV19; j_gene: TRBJ1-1; d_gene: TRBD1; abundance: -; CDR3aa: CASSIWTGGTEAFF; CDR3nt: TGTGCCAGTAGTATATGGACAGGGGGCACTGAAGCTTTCTTT
v_gene: TRBV28; j_gene: TRBJ1-1; d_gene: -; abundance: -; CDR3aa: CASSYGGTQAFF; CDR3nt: TGTGCCAGCAGTTATGGAGGAACCCAAGCTTTCTTT
v_gene: TRBV19; j_gene: TRBJ2-5; d_gene: -; abundance: -; CDR3aa: CASSSFGLETQYF; CDR3nt: TGTGCCAGTAGTAGTTTCGGACTAGAGACCCAGTACTTC
v_gene: TRBV29-1; j_gene: TRBJ1-2; d_gene: TRBD1; abundance: -; CDR3aa: CSLLPTGGYGYTF; CDR3nt: TGCAGCCTTCTTCCTACAGGGGGCTATGGCTACACCTTC
v_gene: TRBV29-1; j_gene: TRBJ2-3; d_gene: TRBD2; abundance: -; CDR3aa: CSVDGGRAETDTQYF; CDR3nt: TGCAGCGTTGATGGCGGGAGGGCCGAAACAGATACGCAGTATTTT
v_gene: TRBV4-3; j_gene: TRBJ2-7; d_gene: -; abundance: -; CDR3aa: CASSQGTTYEQYF; CDR3nt: TGCGCCAGCAGCCAAGGGACAACCTACGAGCAGTACTTC
v_gene: TRBV2; j_gene: TRBJ2-3; d_gene: -; abundance: -; CDR3aa: CASIIDLGLVTDTQYF; CDR3nt: TGTGCCAGCATCATCGACTTAGGCCTTGTCACAGATACGCAGTATTTT
v_gene: TRBV4-1; j_gene: TRBJ2-1; d_gene: TRBD2; abundance: -; CDR3aa: CASSQDPPTSGYNEQFF; CDR3nt: TGCGCCAGCAGCCAAGATCCCCCAACTAGCGGATACAATGAGCAGTTCTTC
v_gene: TRBV7-2; j_gene: TRBJ2-1; d_gene: -; abundance: -; CDR3aa: CASSSSNEQFF; CDR3nt: TGTGCCAGCAGCTCTAGCAATGAGCAGTTCTTC
v_gene: TRBV7-2; j_gene: TRBJ2-1; d_gene: TRBD2; abundance: -; CDR3aa: CAGSLAGTRYNEQFF; CDR3nt: TGTGCCGGCAGCTTAGCCGGGACTAGGTACAATGAGCAGTTCTTC
v_gene: TRBV5-6; j_gene: TRBJ2-7; d_gene: -; abundance: -; CDR3aa: CASNMGLSYEQYF; CDR3nt: TGTGCCAGCAACATGGGACTTTCCTACGAGCAGTACTTC
v_gene: TRBV21-1; j_gene: TRBJ1-6; d_gene: -; abundance: -; CDR3aa: CASTRGRTEENSPLHF; CDR3nt: TGTGCCAGCACCCGAGGGCGGACGGAGGAGAATTCACCCCTCCACTTT
v_gene: TRBV12-5; j_gene: TRBJ1-6; d_gene: TRBD1; abundance: -; CDR3aa: CATTDRGPNSPLHF; CDR3nt: TGTGCTACCACGGACAGGGGGCCCAATTCACCCCTCCACTTT
v_gene: TRBV6-5; j_gene: TRBJ1-2; d_gene: -; abundance: -; CDR3aa: CASSFYGRDTSKGYTF; CDR3nt: TGTGCCAGCAGTTTCTACGGCAGAGACACGAGTAAGGGCTACACCTTC
v_gene: TRBV6-5; j_gene: TRBJ2-3; d_gene: TRBD2; abundance: -; CDR3aa: CASSYRSGSTDTQYF; CDR3nt: TGTGCCAGCAGTTACCGTAGCGGGAGCACAGATACGCAGTATTTT
v_gene: TRBV9; j_gene: TRBJ2-1; d_gene: -; abundance: -; CDR3aa: CASSVEALDNEQFF; CDR3nt: TGTGCCAGCAGCGTAGAAGCACTGGACAATGAGCAGTTCTTC
v_gene: TRBV7-6; j_gene: TRBJ2-7; d_gene: TRBD2; abundance: -; CDR3aa: CASSLGPGTSGFYEQYF; CDR3nt: TGTGCCAGCAGCTTAGGGCCCGGGACTAGCGGGTTCTACGAGCAGTACTTC
v_gene: TRBV5-4; j_gene: TRBJ2-2; d_gene: TRBD1; abundance: -; CDR3aa: CASIPGQGKTGELFF; CDR3nt: TGTGCCAGCATCCCGGGACAGGGAAAAACCGGGGAGCTGTTTTTT
v_gene: TRBV27; j_gene: TRBJ2-7; d_gene: -; abundance: -; CDR3aa: CASSLWTAEEQYF; CDR3nt: TGTGCCAGCAGTCTGTGGACAGCCGAAGAGCAGTACTTC
v_gene: TRBV9; j_gene: TRBJ2-2; d_gene: -; abundance: once; CDR3aa: CASSGQNTGELFF; CDR3nt: TGTGCCAGCAGCGGACAGAACACCGGGGAGCTGTTTTTT
v_gene: TRBV9; j_gene: TRBJ2-7; d_gene: TRBD2; abundance: -; CDR3aa: CASSAGGGSSYEQYF; CDR3nt: TGTGCCAGCAGCGCGGGGGGGGGATCCTCCTACGAGCAGTACTTC
v_gene: TRBV30; j_gene: TRBJ2-3; d_gene: TRBD2; abundance: -; CDR3aa: CAWSVTGGPDTQYF; CDR3nt: TGTGCCTGGAGTGTAACGGGAGGGCCAGATACGCAGTATTTT
v_gene: TRBV28; j_gene: TRBJ2-7; d_gene: TRBD1; abundance: -; CDR3aa: CASSLLTGYYEQYF; CDR3nt: TGTGCCAGCAGTTTACTGACAGGGTACTACGAGCAGTACTTC
v_gene: TRBV10-3; j_gene: TRBJ1-6; d_gene: -; abundance: -; CDR3aa: CAISESGAYNSPLHF; CDR3nt: TGTGCCATCAGTGAGTCGGGGGCATATAATTCACCCCTCCACTTT
v_gene: TRBV9; j_gene: TRBJ2-3; d_gene: -; abundance: -; CDR3aa: CASALEGGITDTQYF; CDR3nt: TGTGCCAGCGCCCTAGAGGGAGGCATCACAGATACGCAGTATTTT
v_gene: TRBV5-6; j_gene: TRBJ1-2; d_gene: TRBD1; abundance: -; CDR3aa: CASSFPTGGFGYTF; CDR3nt: TGTGCCAGCAGCTTTCCGACAGGGGGCTTTGGCTACACCTTC
v_gene: TRBV6-6; j_gene: TRBJ1-1; d_gene: TRBD1; abundance: -; CDR3aa: CASSSTGMNTEAFF; CDR3nt: TGTGCCAGCAGTTCGACAGGGATGAACACTGAAGCTTTCTTT
v_gene: TRBV27; j_gene: TRBJ2-1; d_gene: TRBD2; abundance: -; CDR3aa: CASSWTSSYNEQFF; CDR3nt: TGTGCCAGCAGTTGGACTAGCTCCTACAATGAGCAGTTCTTC
v_gene: TRBV19; j_gene: TRBJ2-1; d_gene: TRBD2; abundance: once; CDR3aa: CASSTGLAGEYNEQFF; CDR3nt: TGTGCCAGTAGTACGGGACTAGCGGGGGAGTACAATGAGCAGTTCTTC
v_gene: TRBV28; j_gene: TRBJ1-1; d_gene: -; abundance: once; CDR3aa: CASARTGNTEAFF; CDR3nt: TGTGCCAGCGCCCGTACAGGGAACACTGAAGCTTTCTTT
v_gene: TRBV10-3; j_gene: TRBJ1-1; d_gene: -; abundance: -; CDR3aa: CAISGGFGSPNTEAFF; CDR3nt: TGTGCCATCAGTGGGGGCTTTGGCAGTCCAAACACTGAAGCTTTCTTT
v_gene: TRBV4-3; j_gene: TRBJ2-1; d_gene: -; abundance: -; CDR3aa: CASSQANSQGWADEQFF; CDR3nt: TGCGCCAGCAGCCAAGCCAATTCACAGGGATGGGCGGATGAGCAGTTCTTC
v_gene: TRBV5-6; j_gene: TRBJ2-4; d_gene: TRBD1; abundance: -; CDR3aa: CASSWRGTGLLAKNIQYF; CDR3nt: TGTGCCAGCAGCTGGAGGGGGACAGGGCTCCTAGCCAAAAACATTCAGTACTTC
v_gene: TRBV9; j_gene: TRBJ2-5; d_gene: TRBD1; abundance: -; CDR3aa: CASSVSRDRIQETQYF; CDR3nt: TGTGCCAGCAGCGTCAGCCGGGACAGGATCCAAGAGACCCAGTACTTC
v_gene: TRBV19; j_gene: TRBJ2-1; d_gene: TRBD2; abundance: -; CDR3aa: CASSISGGPNEQFF; CDR3nt: TGTGCCAGTAGTATCTCGGGAGGGCCGAATGAGCAGTTCTTC
v_gene: TRBV4-3; j_gene: TRBJ2-7; d_gene: -; abundance: few; CDR3aa: CASSQDRVRVYEQYF; CDR3nt: TGCGCCAGCAGCCAAGATCGGGTCAGGGTATACGAGCAGTACTTC
v_gene: TRBV27; j_gene: TRBJ2-3; d_gene: -; abundance: -; CDR3aa: CASSQGLSTDTQYF; CDR3nt: TGTGCCAGCAGTCAGGGACTCAGCACAGATACGCAGTATTTT
v_gene: TRBV30; j_gene: TRBJ1-2; d_gene: TRBD1; abundance: few; CDR3aa: CAWSDRGLYRGYTF; CDR3nt: TGTGCCTGGAGTGACAGGGGGCTGTATCGTGGCTACACCTTC
v_gene: TRBV29-1; j_gene: TRBJ2-1; d_gene: TRBD2; abundance: -; CDR3aa: CSVEDGTSGGTSYNEQFF; CDR3nt: TGCAGCGTTGAAGACGGGACTAGCGGGGGGACCTCCTACAATGAGCAGTTCTTC
v_gene: TRBV7-2; j_gene: TRBJ2-1; d_gene: TRBD2; abundance: -; CDR3aa: CASSLAGTRYNEQFF; CDR3nt: TGTGCCAGCAGCTTAGCCGGGACTAGGTACAATGAGCAGTTCTTC
v_gene: TRBV28; j_gene: TRBJ2-1; d_gene: -; abundance: -; CDR3aa: CASSPFPGVRNEQFF; CDR3nt: TGTGCCAGCAGCCCCTTTCCGGGAGTACGGAATGAGCAGTTCTTC
v_gene: TRBV5-6; j_gene: TRBJ2-1; d_gene: TRBD1; abundance: -; CDR3aa: CASSLGDRAFYNEQFF; CDR3nt: TGTGCCAGCAGCTTGGGGGACAGGGCCTTTTACAATGAGCAGTTCTTC
v_gene: TRBV6-6; j_gene: TRBJ2-1; d_gene: -; abundance: -; CDR3aa: CASSQTGGYNEQFF; CDR3nt: TGTGCCAGCAGTCAAACCGGGGGCTACAATGAGCAGTTCTTC
v_gene: TRBV7-2; j_gene: TRBJ2-7; d_gene: -; abundance: -; CDR3aa: CASSLDTYEQYF; CDR3nt: TGTGCCAGCAGCTTGGACACCTACGAGCAGTACTTC